Below, 17 T cell receptor beta chains from the same sample are listed, as sequenced in a study of blood T cells in healthy people across ages. A second PCR of about 7 to 12 cycles used a sample-barcoded 5' primer and a J-beta primer mix. TCRdb reprocessed the 5' RACE reads via MiXCR and lists one record per CDR3 protein. The sample holds fewer than 2,000,000 distinct CDR3 sequences, roughly two fifths seen once. Material for sequencing was blood. These receptors all stem from a human donor in good health.

This clonotype appeared a few times. The chain uses TRBV4-1 and TRBJ1-2, with unresolved D. Germline loops: CDR1 MGHRA, CDR2 YSYEKL. The V gene lost 0 bases and the J gene lost 7 bases, with 18 bases spanning the gap. CDR3 length equals 16 residues. CDR3 DNA: TGCGCCAGCAGCCAAGATAACGGAATTAGATTTCTTGGCTACACCTTC. This gives the protein CASSQDNGIRFLGYTF.

V and J are TRBV6-5 and TRBJ2-7, with D maybe TRBD2 (7 bases). Trimming shortened V by 6 bases and J by 3 bases, and 18 bases separated the two germline ends. The CDR3 contains 15 residues. Germline V gene sequence: CDR1 MNHEY, CDR2 SVGAGI. Written as DNA, the CDR3 is TGTGCCAGCAGCAAGGGGTGGGGGGGCCGCTACGAGCAGTACTTC. Translation: CASSKGWGGRYEQYF.

This clonotype was detected a few times. Here the CDR3 DNA reads TGCGCCAGCAGCTTTGTGGGGGGCCAAGAGACCCAGTACTTC. Amino acid sequence: CASSFVGGQETQYF. V usage is TRBV5-1 and J usage is TRBJ2-5, with a tentative D call TRBD2 (6 bases). The CDR3 contains 14 residues. Germline loops: CDR1 SGHRS, CDR2 YFSETQ. Trimming removed 2 bases at V and 1 base at J, with 9 bases between.

This chain links TRBV12-3 or TRBV12-4 with TRBJ2-1; TRBD2 might be the D (5 bases). Trimming removed 8 bases at V and 8 bases at J, with 16 bases between. CDR3 size: 13 residues. In DNA form, the CDR3 reads TGTGCCAGCCGACGGAGCGGTTGGGATGAGCAGTTCTTC. It is translated as CASRRSGWDEQFF.

This clonotype was recorded many times. The gene calls are TRBV5-1 and TRBJ2-7; 11 positions agree with TRBD2. J was trimmed by 4 bases and V by 7 bases; bases with no gene match: 7. The CDR3 is made up of 14 amino acids. Germline CDR1 is SGHRS and CDR2 is YFSETQ. The CDR3: CASSFGTSGYEQYF. The CDR3, as DNA: TGCGCCAGCTCATTTGGGACTAGCGGATACGAGCAGTACTTC.

This chain connects TRBV6-1 to TRBJ2-5; the D call may be TRBD1 or TRBD2 (6 bases each). This CDR3 has 14 residues. The V end was cut by 2 bases, the J end by 5 bases, with 12 bases between. Germline CDR1 and CDR2: MNHNS and SASEGT. CDR3 region: CASSEYGGPETQYF. For the CDR3, the DNA is TGTGCCAGCAGTGAATATGGGGGGCCGGAGACCCAGTACTTC.

This clonotype appeared a few times. The chain combines TRBV20-1 with TRBJ2-7, with unresolved D. Germline V lookup: CDR1 DFQATT, CDR2 SNEGSKA (reference sequence). V was trimmed by 6 bases and J by 5 bases, leaving 11 bases between them. The CDR3 runs 11 residues. The CDR3 DNA is TGCAGTGCCCGGCGACTTCACGAGCAGTACTTC. This translates into CSARRLHEQYF.

The chain couples TRBV9 to TRBJ1-2; no definite D call. V was trimmed by 8 bases and J by 8 bases, leaving 13 bases between them. There are 11 residues in the CDR3. Germline values: CDR1 SGDLS, CDR2 YYNGEE. The DNA of the CDR3 is TGTGCCAGTGCCCGTGTGGGAGGCTACACCTTC. Protein product: CASARVGGYTF.

The chain has TRBV2 and TRBJ2-3; 7 bases are a match to TRBD2. The CDR3 is made up of 16 amino acids. CDR1 SNHLY and CDR2 FYNNEI come from the germline V gene. V shed 7 bases and J 2 bases; nucleotides not matched to a gene: 12. CDR3 in amino acids: CASTRNRGVLTDTQYF. The CDR3 coding sequence is TGTGCCAGCACTCGAAACCGGGGGGTTCTCACAGATACGCAGTATTTT.

This clonotype was detected a few times. J is TRBJ2-7 and V is TRBV12-3 or TRBV12-4, with a possible D match to TRBD1 (5 bases). This CDR3 is built from 12 residues. With 4 bases removed from V and 6 bases from J, the gap between germline ends came to 10 bases. Here the CDR3 reads CASSSGWSEQYF. The CDR3 coding sequence is TGTGCCAGCAGTTCAGGGTGGAGCGAGCAGTACTTC.

The chain has TRBV20-1 and TRBJ2-7; no clear D. Per the germline V gene, CDR1 is DFQATT and CDR2 is SNEGSKA (reference sequence). The V and J ends lost 5 bases and 4 bases respectively, with 12 bases between them. CDR3 size: 12 residues. CDR3 amino acids: CSAVEMGYEQYF. CDR3 nucleotide sequence: TGCAGTGCTGTGGAAATGGGTTACGAGCAGTACTTC.

The chain recombines TRBV4-1 with TRBJ2-4; a weak D match, TRBD1 (5 bases). The CDR3 runs 16 residues. Germline V gene sequence: CDR1 MGHRA, CDR2 YSYEKL. V was clipped by 0 bases and J by 6 bases, with 15 bases between them. CDR3 DNA: TGCGCCAGCAGCCAAGATCTCCGACAGAGGATAAACATTCAGTACTTC. It yields the protein CASSQDLRQRINIQYF.

This chain's CDR3 is CASSYFLGTGPYEQYF. CDR3 sequence (DNA): TGTGCCAGCAGTTACTTTCTGGGGACAGGCCCCTACGAGCAGTACTTC. The V gene is TRBV6-2 or TRBV6-3, the J gene TRBJ2-7; TRBD1 aligns across 8 bases. The CDR3 has 16 amino acids. CDR1 MNHEY and CDR2 SVGEGT come from the germline V gene. With V trimmed by 1 base and J by 2 bases, 7 bases remained unmatched.

Points on this clonotype: The junction and the germline gene differ at one end; a read error may be behind it. This chain uses TRBV15 with TRBJ2-7; 8 positions match TRBD1. Per germline, CDR1 LNHNV and CDR2 YYDKDF (reference sequence). The CDR3 has 15 amino acids. The CDR3 DNA reads as TGTGCCACCAGCAGAGATCAAGGGGCAGGGGGCGAGCGGTACTTC. Translating gives CATSRDQGAGGERYF.

This clonotype was counted only a few times. The rearrangement uses TRBV29-1 and TRBJ2-7; D ambiguous. CDR1 and CDR2 from the germline V gene are SQVTM and ANQGSEA. The CDR3 totals 10 residues. Trimming took 8 bases from V and 7 from J, leaving 12 bases between them. The DNA of the CDR3 is TGCAGCATTACCTTTTATGAGCAGTACTTC. It translates to CSITFYEQYF.

The rearrangement uses TRBV20-1 and TRBJ2-1; 11 nucleotides match TRBD2. The J call could be wrong; TRBJ2-7 is a better fit for the DNA end. CDR1 and CDR2 (germline): DFQATT, SNEGSKA (reference sequence). The CDR3 is made up of 16 amino acids. The chain's CDR3 is CSARDRLAGLYNEQYF. CDR3 nucleotides: TGCAGTGCTAGAGATCGACTAGCGGGACTCTACAATGAGCAGTACTTC.

J is TRBJ1-2 and V is TRBV30, with D tentatively TRBD1 (5 bases). The length of the CDR3 is 12 residues. The V end was cut by 3 bases, the J end by 2 bases, with 7 bases between. Germline values: CDR1 GTSNPN, CDR2 SVGIG (reference sequence). CDR3 nucleotide sequence: TGTGCCTGGAGCACAGGCAACTATGGCTACACCTTC. Protein product: CAWSTGNYGYTF. Complete variable domain (other parts from reference TRBV30 and TRBJ1-2): SQTIHQWPATLVQPVGSPLSLECTVEGTSNPNLYWYRQAAGRGLQLLFYSVGIGQISSEVPQNLSASRPQDRQFILSSKKLLLSDSGFYLCAWSTGNYGYTFGSGTRLTVV.